This TCR beta chain was captured by sequencing in a study of blood T cell repertoires in COVID-19. Study at large: The analysed material was cDNA or gDNA that came from T cells, B-cell-depleted T cells, or PBMCs.

The ends were cut back, 4 bases at V and 0 bases at J, with 7 bases in the middle. The CDR3 has 13 residues. The germline gives CDR1 SGHNT, CDR2 YYREEE (reference sequence). TCRdb's copy holds only in-frame clones and misses some; the assay was immunoSEQ multiplex PCR. Among some 250,000 clones listed, roughly 80% were seen once. J is TRBJ1-1 and V is TRBV5-4; D call uncertain. The sequence was obtained from a woman at least 80 years old with COVID-19, enrolled during active disease. Sequenced sample: peripheral blood. The DNA of the CDR3 is TGTGCCAGCAGCCACAAATTGAACACTGAAGCTTTCTTT. As protein: CASSHKLNTEAFF.